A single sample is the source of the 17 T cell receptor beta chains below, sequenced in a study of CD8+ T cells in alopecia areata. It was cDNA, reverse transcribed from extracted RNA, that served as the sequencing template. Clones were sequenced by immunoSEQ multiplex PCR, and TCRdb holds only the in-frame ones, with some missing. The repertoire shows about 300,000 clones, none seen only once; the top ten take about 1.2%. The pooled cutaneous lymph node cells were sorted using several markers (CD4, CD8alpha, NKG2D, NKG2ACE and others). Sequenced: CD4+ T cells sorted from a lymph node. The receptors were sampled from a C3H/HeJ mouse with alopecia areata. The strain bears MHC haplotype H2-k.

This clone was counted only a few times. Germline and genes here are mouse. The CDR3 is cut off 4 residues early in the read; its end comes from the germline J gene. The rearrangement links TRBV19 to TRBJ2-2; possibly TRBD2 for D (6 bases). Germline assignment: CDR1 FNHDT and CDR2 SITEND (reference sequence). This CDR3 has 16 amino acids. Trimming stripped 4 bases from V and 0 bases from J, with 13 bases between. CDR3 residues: CASSRSRGANTGQLYF. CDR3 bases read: TGTGCCAGCAGTCGCTCGCGGGGGGCAAACACCGGG.

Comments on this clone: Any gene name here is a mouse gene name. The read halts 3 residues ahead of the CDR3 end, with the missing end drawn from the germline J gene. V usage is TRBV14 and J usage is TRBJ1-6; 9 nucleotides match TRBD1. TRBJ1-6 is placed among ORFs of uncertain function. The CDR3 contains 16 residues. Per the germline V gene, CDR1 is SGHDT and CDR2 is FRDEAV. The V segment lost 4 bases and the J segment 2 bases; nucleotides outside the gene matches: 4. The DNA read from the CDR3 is TGTGCCAGCAGTGTCTGGGACAGGGCCTATAATTCGCCC. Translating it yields CASSVWDRAYNSP. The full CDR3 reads CASSVWDRAYNSPLYF.

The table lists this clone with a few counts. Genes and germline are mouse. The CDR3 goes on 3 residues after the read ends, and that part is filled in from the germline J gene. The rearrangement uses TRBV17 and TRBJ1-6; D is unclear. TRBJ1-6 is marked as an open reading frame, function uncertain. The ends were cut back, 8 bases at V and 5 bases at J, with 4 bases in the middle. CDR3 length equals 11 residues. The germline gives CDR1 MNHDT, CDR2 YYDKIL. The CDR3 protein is CASPNNSPLYF. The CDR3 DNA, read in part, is TGTGCTAGCCCTAATAATTCGCCC.

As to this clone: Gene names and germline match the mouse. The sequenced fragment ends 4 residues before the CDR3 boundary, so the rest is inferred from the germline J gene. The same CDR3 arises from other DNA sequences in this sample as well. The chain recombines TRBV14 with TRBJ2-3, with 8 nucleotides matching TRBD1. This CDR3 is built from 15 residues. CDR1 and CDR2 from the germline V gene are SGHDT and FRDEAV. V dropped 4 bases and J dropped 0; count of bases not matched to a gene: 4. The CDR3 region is CASSPGGASAETLYF. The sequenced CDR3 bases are TGTGCCAGCAGTCCAGGGGGCGCGAGTGCAGAA.

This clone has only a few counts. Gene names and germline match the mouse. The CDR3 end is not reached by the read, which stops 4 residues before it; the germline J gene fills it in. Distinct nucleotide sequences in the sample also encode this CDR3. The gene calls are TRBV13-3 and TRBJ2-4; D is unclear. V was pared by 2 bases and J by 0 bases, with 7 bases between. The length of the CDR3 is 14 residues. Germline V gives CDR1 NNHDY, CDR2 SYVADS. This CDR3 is CASSEDNSQNTLYF. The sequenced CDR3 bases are TGTGCCAGCAGTGAAGACAATAGTCAAAAC.

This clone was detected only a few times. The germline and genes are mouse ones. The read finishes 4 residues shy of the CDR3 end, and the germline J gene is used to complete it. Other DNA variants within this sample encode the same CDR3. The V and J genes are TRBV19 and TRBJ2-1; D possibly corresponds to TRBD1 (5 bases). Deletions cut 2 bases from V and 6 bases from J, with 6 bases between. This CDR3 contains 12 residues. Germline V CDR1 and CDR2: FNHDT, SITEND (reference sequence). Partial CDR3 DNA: TGTGCCAGCAGTATGAGGGGTGCT. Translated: CASSMRGA. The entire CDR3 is CASSMRGAEQFF.

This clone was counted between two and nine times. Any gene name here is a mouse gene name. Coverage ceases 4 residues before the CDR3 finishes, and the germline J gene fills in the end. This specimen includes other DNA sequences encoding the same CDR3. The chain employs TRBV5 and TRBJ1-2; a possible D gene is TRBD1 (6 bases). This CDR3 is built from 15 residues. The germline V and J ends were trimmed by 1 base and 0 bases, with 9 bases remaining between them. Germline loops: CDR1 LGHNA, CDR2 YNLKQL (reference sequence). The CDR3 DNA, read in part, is TGTGCCAGCAGCCAAGTGGGACAAGCAAACTCC. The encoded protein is CASSQVGQANS. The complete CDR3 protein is CASSQVGQANSDYTF.

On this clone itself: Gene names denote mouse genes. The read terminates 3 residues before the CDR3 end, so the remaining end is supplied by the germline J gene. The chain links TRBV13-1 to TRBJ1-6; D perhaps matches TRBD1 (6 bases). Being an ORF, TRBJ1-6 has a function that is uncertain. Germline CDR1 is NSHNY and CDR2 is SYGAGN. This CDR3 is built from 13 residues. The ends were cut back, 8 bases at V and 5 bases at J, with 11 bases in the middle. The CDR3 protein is CARTGGDNSPLYF. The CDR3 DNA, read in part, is TGTGCCAGAACGGGGGGCGATAATTCGCCC.

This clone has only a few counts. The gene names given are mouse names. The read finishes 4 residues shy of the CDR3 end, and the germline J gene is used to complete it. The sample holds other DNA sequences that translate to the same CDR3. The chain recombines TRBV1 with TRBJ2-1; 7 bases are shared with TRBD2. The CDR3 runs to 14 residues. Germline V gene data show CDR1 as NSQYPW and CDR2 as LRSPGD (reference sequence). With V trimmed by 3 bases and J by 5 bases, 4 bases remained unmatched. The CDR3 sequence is CTCSAGGRDAEQFF. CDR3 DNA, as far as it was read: TGCACCTGCAGTGCTGGGGGGAGGGATGCT.

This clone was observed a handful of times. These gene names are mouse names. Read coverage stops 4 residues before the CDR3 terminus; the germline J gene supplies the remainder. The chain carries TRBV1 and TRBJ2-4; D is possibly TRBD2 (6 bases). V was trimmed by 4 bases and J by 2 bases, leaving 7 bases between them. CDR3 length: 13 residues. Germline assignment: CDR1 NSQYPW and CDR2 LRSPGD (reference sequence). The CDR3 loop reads CTCSGLDQNTLYF. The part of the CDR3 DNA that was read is TGCACCTGCAGTGGACTGGATCAAAAC.

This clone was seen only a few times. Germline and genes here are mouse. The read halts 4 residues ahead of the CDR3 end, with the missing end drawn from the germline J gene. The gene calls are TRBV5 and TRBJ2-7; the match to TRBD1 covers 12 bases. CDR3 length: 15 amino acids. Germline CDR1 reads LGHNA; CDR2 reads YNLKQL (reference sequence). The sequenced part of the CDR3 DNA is TGTGCCAGCAGCCACCGGGACAGGGGGCATTAT. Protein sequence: CASSHRDRGHY. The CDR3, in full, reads CASSHRDRGHYEQYF.

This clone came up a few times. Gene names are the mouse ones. The CDR3 bases that were read are TGTGCCAGCAGCCAAGAAATGGGGGTCTATGCT. It specifies CASSQEMGVYA. The entire CDR3 is CASSQEMGVYAEQFF. The chain uses TRBV5 and TRBJ2-1; tentatively, D is TRBD2 (6 bases). The observed sequence ends 4 residues before the CDR3 terminus, with the missing tail filled in from the germline J gene. The CDR3 runs 15 residues. Trimming stripped 0 bases from V and 3 bases from J, with 9 bases between. Germline V gene lookup returns CDR1 LGHNA and CDR2 YNLKQL (reference sequence).

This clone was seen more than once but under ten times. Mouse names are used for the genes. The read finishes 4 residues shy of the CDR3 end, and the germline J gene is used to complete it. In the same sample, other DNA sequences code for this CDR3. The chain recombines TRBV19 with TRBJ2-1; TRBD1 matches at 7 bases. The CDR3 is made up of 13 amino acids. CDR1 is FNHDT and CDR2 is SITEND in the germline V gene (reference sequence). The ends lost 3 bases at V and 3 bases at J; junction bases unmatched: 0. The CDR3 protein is CASSRQGYAEQFF. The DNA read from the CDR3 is TGTGCCAGCAGTAGACAGGGCTATGCT.

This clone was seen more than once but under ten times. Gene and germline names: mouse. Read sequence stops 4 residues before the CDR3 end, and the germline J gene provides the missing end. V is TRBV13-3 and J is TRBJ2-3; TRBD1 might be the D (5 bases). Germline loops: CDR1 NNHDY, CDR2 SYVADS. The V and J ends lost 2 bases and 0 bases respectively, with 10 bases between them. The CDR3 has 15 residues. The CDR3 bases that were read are TGTGCCAGCAGTGAGCGACAGACTAGTGCAGAA. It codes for CASSERQTSAE. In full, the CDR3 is CASSERQTSAETLYF.

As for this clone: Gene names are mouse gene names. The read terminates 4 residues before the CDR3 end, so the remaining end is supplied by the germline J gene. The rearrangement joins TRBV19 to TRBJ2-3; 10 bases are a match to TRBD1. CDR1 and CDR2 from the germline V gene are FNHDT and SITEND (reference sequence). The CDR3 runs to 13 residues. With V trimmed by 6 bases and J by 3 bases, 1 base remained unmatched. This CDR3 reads CASKGQGAETLYF. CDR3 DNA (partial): TGTGCCAGCAAGGGACAGGGGGCAGAA. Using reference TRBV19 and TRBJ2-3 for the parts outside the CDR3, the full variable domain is GGIITQTPKFLIGQEGQKLTLKCQQNFNHDTMYWYRQDSGKGLRLIYYSITENDLQKGDLSEGYDASREKKSSFSLTVTSAQKNEMAVFLCASKGQGAETLYFGSGTRLTVL.

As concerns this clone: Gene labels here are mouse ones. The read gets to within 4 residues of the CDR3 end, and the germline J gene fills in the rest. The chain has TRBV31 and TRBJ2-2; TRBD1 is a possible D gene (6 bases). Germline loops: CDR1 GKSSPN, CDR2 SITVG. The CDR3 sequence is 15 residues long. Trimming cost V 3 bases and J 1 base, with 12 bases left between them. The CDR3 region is CAWSRDKLNTGQLYF. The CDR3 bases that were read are TGTGCCTGGAGCCGGGACAAACTAAACACCGGG.

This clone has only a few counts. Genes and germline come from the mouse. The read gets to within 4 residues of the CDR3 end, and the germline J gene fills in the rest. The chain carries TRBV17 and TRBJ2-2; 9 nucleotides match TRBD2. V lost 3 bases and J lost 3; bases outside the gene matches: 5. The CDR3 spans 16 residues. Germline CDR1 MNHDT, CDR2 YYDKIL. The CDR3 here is CASSRILGGDTGQLYF. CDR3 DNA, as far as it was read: TGTGCTAGCAGTAGGATTCTGGGGGGGGACACCGGG.